The 32 T cell receptor beta chains below were found in one sample sequenced in a study of cytomegalovirus exposure and HLA in healthy donors. The PCR had 60 Vbeta and 13 Jbeta primers. Using immunoSEQ multiplex PCR, the repertoire was profiled, and TCRdb retains in-frame clones only, with some absent. Of tens of thousands of clones listed, 67% are singletons. The specimen sequenced was PBMCs. All receptors derive from a woman in her 50s in good health and CMV-seropositive.

To note about this clone: The sample carries other DNA sequences with the same CDR3. J is TRBJ2-5 and V is TRBV5-4, with 10 bases matching TRBD2. The CDR3 is made up of 15 amino acids. Trimming at V came to 1 base and at J to 3 bases, leaving 3 bases not matched to a gene. The germline V gene has CDR1 SGHNT and CDR2 YYREEE (reference sequence). This chain's CDR3 is CASSLLAGDKETQYF. For the CDR3, the DNA is TGTGCCAGCAGCTTGCTAGCGGGGGATAAAGAGACCCAGTACTTC.

The chain links TRBV19 to TRBJ2-6; 7 positions agree with TRBD1. This CDR3 is built from 15 residues. CDR1 LNHDA and CDR2 SQIVND come from the germline V gene (reference sequence). J gave up 3 bases and V 5 bases, and 4 bases lay outside the gene matches. The DNA for the CDR3 is TGTGCCAGTAGTGTCACAGGGGTTGGGGCCAACGTCCTGACTTTC. It codes for CASSVTGVGANVLTF.

The chain couples TRBV9 to TRBJ1-5; D is unresolved. The CDR3 covers 13 residues. Germline CDR1 reads SGDLS; CDR2 reads YYNGEE. The V end was cut by 2 bases, the J end by 6 bases, with 9 bases between. CDR3 region: CASSVSSGQPQHF. The CDR3, as DNA: TGTGCCAGCAGCGTCTCCTCGGGTCAGCCCCAGCATTTT.

The CDR3 sequence: CASTSPTGIYGYTF. DNA of the CDR3: TGTGCCAGCACCTCGCCGACAGGCATCTATGGCTACACCTTC. V usage is TRBV7-2 and J usage is TRBJ1-2; D perhaps matches TRBD1 (6 bases). CDR3 size: 14 residues. Germline CDR1 SGHTA, CDR2 FQGNSA. The germline V and J ends were trimmed by 7 bases and 4 bases, with 16 bases remaining between them. The full variable domain, in which reference TRBV7-2 and TRBJ1-2 provide the parts outside the CDR3, is GAGVSQSPSNKVTEKGKDVELRCDPISGHTALYWYRQSLGQGLEFLIYFQGNSAPDKSGLPSDRFSAERTGGSVSTLTIQRTQQEDSAVYLCASTSPTGIYGYTFGSGTRLTVV.

The CDR3 nucleotides read TGTGCCAGCAGCAAACCGACTAGCGGGGAATCAGATACGCAGTATTTT. It encodes CASSKPTSGESDTQYF. The chain is built from TRBV7-9 and TRBJ2-3; 11 bases agree with TRBD2. This CDR3 comprises 16 residues. Germline loops: CDR1 SEHNR, CDR2 FQNEAQ (reference sequence). Unmatched junction bases numbered 8, after V lost 5 bases and J lost 4 bases.

The chain uses TRBV5-1 and TRBJ1-1, with D perhaps matching TRBD1 (6 bases). This CDR3 is built from 15 residues. Germline CDR1 and CDR2: SGHRS and YFSETQ. Trimming took 4 bases from V and 5 from J, leaving 18 bases between them. This chain's CDR3 is CASSHQTGRNTEAFF. The CDR3 coding sequence is TGCGCCAGCAGCCATCAGACAGGAAGGAATACTGAAGCTTTCTTT.

The J gene is TRBJ1-5, the V gene TRBV19; perhaps TRBD1 as D (5 bases). V dropped 10 bases and J dropped 0 bases, with 10 bases sitting between them. The CDR3 contains 13 residues. Germline values: CDR1 LNHDA, CDR2 SQIVND (reference sequence). The CDR3 sequence is CATRDFSNQPQHF. CDR3 sequence (DNA): TGTGCCACCAGGGATTTTAGCAATCAGCCCCAGCATTTT.

Of note for this clone: Other DNA sequences in the same sample also yield this CDR3. This chain links TRBV7-3 with TRBJ2-5; a possible D gene is TRBD1 (6 bases). The CDR3 length is 15 residues. Germline CDR1 reads SGHTA; CDR2 reads FQGTGA. V shed 1 base and J shed 2 bases, with 11 bases lying between them. The CDR3 protein is CASSLRQGHQETQYF. DNA of the CDR3: TGTGCCAGCAGCTTAAGGCAGGGACATCAAGAGACCCAGTACTTC.

This clone is a singleton in its sample. The CDR3, as DNA: TGTGCCATCAGTGAGGAAGTAATGGGGCAGCAAAAATATGGCTACACCTTC. Translation gives CAISEEVMGQQKYGYTF. V and J are TRBV10-3 and TRBJ1-2; perhaps TRBD1 as D (5 bases). Germline loops: CDR1 ENHRY, CDR2 SYGVKD. The CDR3 is 17 residues long. The V and J ends lost 2 bases and 5 bases respectively, with 21 bases between them.

This clone was seen a handful of times. The chain recombines TRBV6-5 with TRBJ1-5; possible D gene TRBD1, 6 bases. V was trimmed by 7 bases and J by 3 bases, leaving 13 bases between them. CDR1 MNHEY and CDR2 SVGAGI come from the germline V gene. The length of the CDR3 is 14 residues. CDR3: CASKGAGDNQPQHF. DNA of the CDR3: TGTGCCAGCAAAGGGGCAGGGGACAATCAGCCCCAGCATTTT.

This clone was detected only a few times. CDR3 coding DNA: TGTGCCAGTAGTTCAACTTCGAGGGTAGGGCACTATGGCTACACCTTC. Translated, it gives CASSSTSRVGHYGYTF. V gene TRBV19 combines with J gene TRBJ1-2; no clear D gene. The V gene's germline CDR1 is LNHDA and CDR2 SQIVND (reference sequence). Trimming pared 5 bases from V and 3 bases from J, leaving 19 bases between. The CDR3 is 16 residues long.

The gene calls are TRBV2 and TRBJ1-5, with TRBD1 identical over 11 bases. CDR1 is SNHLY, CDR2 FYNNEI, per germline. Losses at the gene ends were 9 bases for V and 2 bases for J; bases not matched to a gene: 3. The CDR3 extends over 14 amino acids. CDR3 nucleotide sequence: TGTGCCAGTCAGGGACAGGGGGGCAATCAGCCCCAGCATTTT. Protein: CASQGQGGNQPQHF. The entire variable domain, with the rest obtained from reference TRBV2 and TRBJ1-5, is as follows: EPEVTQTPSHQVTQMGQEVILRCVPISNHLYFYWYRQILGQKVEFLVSFYNNEISEKSEIFDDQFSVERPDGSNFTLKIRSTKLEDSAMYFCASQGQGGNQPQHFGDGTRLSIL.

This clone has only one observation. V and J are TRBV27 and TRBJ2-5; 9 positions agree with TRBD2. The CDR3 consists of 15 residues. J was trimmed by 2 bases and V by 3 bases; bases with no gene match: 4. CDR1 is MNHEY, CDR2 SMNVEV, per germline (reference sequence). This CDR3 reads CASSLVAGAQETQYF. CDR3 in DNA: TGTGCCAGCAGTTTGGTAGCGGGAGCACAAGAGACCCAGTACTTC.

The chain uses TRBV6-1 and TRBJ1-4; TRBD1 matches at 8 bases. Unmatched junction bases numbered 12, after V lost 0 bases and J lost 6 bases. This CDR3 has 18 amino acids. Germline V lookup: CDR1 MNHNS, CDR2 SASEGT. CDR3: CASSEAPRGQGVYEKLFF. In DNA form, the CDR3 reads TGTGCCAGCAGTGAAGCCCCAAGAGGACAGGGTGTATATGAAAAACTGTTTTTT.

This clone was observed once. The J gene is TRBJ1-6, the V gene TRBV10-1; D uncertain. Trimming cost V 5 bases and J 10 bases, with 12 bases left between them. In germline, CDR1 is WNHNN, CDR2 SYGVQD (reference sequence). The length of the CDR3 is 13 residues. This CDR3 is CASSIMKESPLHF. The CDR3 bases are TGCGCCAGCAGTATTATGAAGGAGTCACCCCTCCACTTT.

The V and J genes are TRBV6-1 and TRBJ2-5; no definite D call. CDR1 and CDR2 from the germline V gene are MNHNS and SASEGT. This CDR3 spans 14 amino acids. V lost 0 bases, J lost 4 bases, and 9 bases lay in between. The CDR3 loop is CASSEALAAETQYF. CDR3 DNA sequence: TGTGCCAGCAGTGAAGCGCTTGCGGCAGAGACCCAGTACTTC.

This rearrangement joins TRBV7-9 to TRBJ2-2; D possibly corresponds to TRBD1 (6 bases). The CDR3 has 15 residues. Trimming cost V 5 bases and J 4 bases, with 14 bases left between them. From germline, CDR1 is SEHNR and CDR2 FQNEAQ (reference sequence). The chain's CDR3 is CASSPRTATTGELFF. As DNA, the CDR3 is TGTGCCAGCAGCCCGAGGACAGCCACCACCGGGGAGCTGTTTTTT.

The chain employs TRBV7-9 and TRBJ2-7; 9 nucleotides agree with TRBD1. This CDR3 has 17 residues. Germline assignment: CDR1 SEHNR and CDR2 FQNEAQ (reference sequence). Trimming removed 1 base from V and 5 bases from J; junction bases left unmatched: 12. CDR3 in DNA: TGTGCCAGCAGCTTAGGGACAGGGGCAGGAATAATTGACGAGCAGTACTTC. Translated: CASSLGTGAGIIDEQYF.

The gene calls are TRBV2 and TRBJ2-4; 7 bases fit TRBD2. V trimming: 8 bases; J trimming: 0 bases; junction bases outside the gene matches: 7. The CDR3 is made up of 15 amino acids. The germline V gene has CDR1 SNHLY and CDR2 FYNNEI. The CDR3 is CASAMGGVAKNIQYF. The CDR3 DNA is TGTGCCAGCGCTATGGGGGGGGTAGCCAAAAACATTCAGTACTTC. Together with reference TRBV2 and TRBJ2-4, the CDR3 gives the full variable domain: EPEVTQTPSHQVTQMGQEVILRCVPISNHLYFYWYRQILGQKVEFLVSFYNNEISEKSEIFDDQFSVERPDGSNFTLKIRSTKLEDSAMYFCASAMGGVAKNIQYFGAGTRLSVL.

This clone has just a few counts. This chain joins TRBV7-9 and TRBJ1-5, with a possible D match to TRBD1 (6 bases). Trimming stripped 4 bases from V and 10 bases from J, with 20 bases between. Germline CDR1 reads SEHNR; CDR2 reads FQNEAQ (reference sequence). This CDR3 is 15 amino acids long. The CDR3 DNA sequence: TGTGCCAGCAGCTCCGCGGGGGGCGGACCCGCTCCCCAGCATTTT. It encodes CASSSAGGGPAPQHF.

V and J are TRBV6-5 and TRBJ1-1; maybe TRBD1 (5 bases). This CDR3 has 14 amino acids. Germline V gene data show CDR1 as MNHEY and CDR2 as SVGAGI. Trimming pared 5 bases from V and 4 bases from J, leaving 14 bases between. CDR3 residues: CASSGVLGRTEAFF. CDR3 in DNA: TGTGCCAGCAGTGGAGTTTTGGGGCGCACTGAAGCTTTCTTT.

V is TRBV5-6 and J is TRBJ1-2; no reliable D call. V was trimmed by 4 bases and J by 2 bases, leaving 15 bases between them. The CDR3 covers 15 residues. Germline CDR1 is SGHDT and CDR2 is YYEEEE. CDR3 in DNA: TGTGCCAGCAGCCCTTGGGCGGGCGGGAACTATGGCTACACCTTC. It encodes CASSPWAGGNYGYTF.

A single count supports this clone. In nucleotides, the CDR3 is TGTGCCAGCAGCATGACAGGGGACCAGCCCCAGCATTTT. It codes for CASSMTGDQPQHF. The chain couples TRBV11-2 to TRBJ1-5; 8 bases line up with TRBD1. This CDR3 is built from 13 residues. The J segment lost 7 bases and the V segment lost 5 bases, leaving 4 bases of the junction unmatched. Germline assignment: CDR1 SGHAT and CDR2 FQNNGV.

This clone turned up a few times. J is TRBJ2-7 and V is TRBV2; the D is unclear. Germline V gives CDR1 SNHLY, CDR2 FYNNEI. V was shortened by 4 bases and J by 0 bases, with 10 bases between the two germline ends. The CDR3 has 14 amino acids. The CDR3 region has the DNA TGTGCCAGCAGTGTTGACATAGGCTCCTACGAGCAGTACGTC. This encodes CASSVDIGSYEQYV.

Here the CDR3 DNA reads TGTGCCAGCAGCTTAAGGTCTAGCGGGGGACGCACTAATGAGCAGTTCTTC. Its translation is CASSLRSSGGRTNEQFF. This chain connects TRBV11-2 to TRBJ2-1; 10 positions match TRBD2. J was trimmed by 7 bases and V by 2 bases; bases with no gene match: 11. The length of the CDR3 is 17 residues. Germline V gene lookup returns CDR1 SGHAT and CDR2 FQNNGV. The full variable domain, in which reference TRBV11-2 and TRBJ2-1 provide the parts outside the CDR3, is EAGVAQSPRYKIIEKRQSVAFWCNPISGHATLYWYQQILGQGPKLLIQFQNNGVVDDSQLPKDRFSAERLKGVDSTLKIQPAKLEDSAVYLCASSLRSSGGRTNEQFFGPGTRLTVL.

This rearrangement joins TRBV6-1 to TRBJ2-1; 7 nucleotides match TRBD2. The V gene end was trimmed by 2 bases and the J gene end by 5 bases; junction bases not matched to a gene: 6. The CDR3 contains 15 residues. Germline CDR1 and CDR2: MNHNS and SASEGT. The CDR3 spells CASSEQGGVNNEQFF. In DNA, the CDR3 is TGTGCCAGCAGTGAACAGGGAGGGGTCAACAATGAGCAGTTCTTC.

Only a few counts were recorded for this clone. The chain has TRBV7-2 and TRBJ1-6; D perhaps matches TRBD1 (5 bases). V shed 5 bases and J shed 14 bases, with 16 bases lying between them. The germline CDR1 and CDR2 sequences are SGHTA and FQGNSA. The CDR3 covers 13 residues. In DNA form, the CDR3 reads TGTGCCAGCAGCACTAGGGCGTGGGACTCCCTCCACTTT. This sequence encodes CASSTRAWDSLHF.

This clone was detected a few times. This sequence joins TRBV6-5 and TRBJ1-1; 7 nucleotides agree with TRBD1. The ends lost 6 bases at V and 3 bases at J; junction bases unmatched: 10. CDR1 and CDR2 (germline): MNHEY, SVGAGI. The CDR3 contains 15 residues. CDR3 sequence: CASRLRQGRYTEAFF. As DNA, the CDR3 is TGTGCCAGCAGACTCAGACAGGGAAGGTACACTGAAGCTTTCTTT.

This chain connects TRBV6-4 to TRBJ2-3, with TRBD2 matching 11 bases. CDR3 length: 15 residues. Trimming at V came to 3 bases and at J to 1 base, leaving 0 bases not matched to a gene. Germline V gene data show CDR1 as MRHNA and CDR2 as SNTAGT. The CDR3 nucleotides are TGTGCCAGCAGTGAGACTAGCGGGGGCACAGATACGCAGTATTTT. This translates into CASSETSGGTDTQYF.

In this sample, this clone turned up a few times. This rearrangement joins TRBV28 to TRBJ2-7; 8 bases are shared with TRBD1. This CDR3 comprises 14 residues. Germline CDR1 is MDHEN and CDR2 is SYDVKM. Trimming cost V 5 bases and J 2 bases; bases outside gene matches: 5. The CDR3 nucleotides read TGTGCCAGCAGTGAAAGGGACAGGACCTACGAGCAGTACGTC. It codes for CASSERDRTYEQYV.

This clone showed up just once. This chain links TRBV12-5 with TRBJ2-7; D is perhaps TRBD1 (5 bases). The CDR3 length is 14 residues. Trimming stripped 1 base from V and 4 bases from J, with 11 bases between. CDR1 is LGHNT, CDR2 FRNRAP, per germline. The CDR3 nucleotides are TGTGCTAGTGGTTTGGATCCGTCAGGGTACGAGCAGTACGTC. Amino acids: CASGLDPSGYEQYV.

The chain carries TRBV7-9 and TRBJ2-2; D may be TRBD1 (6 bases). V was trimmed by 3 bases and J by 1 base, leaving 9 bases between them. The CDR3 runs 15 residues. In germline, CDR1 is SEHNR, CDR2 FQNEAQ (reference sequence). DNA for the CDR3: TGTGCCAGCAGCTTCCGAGGGGGGAACACCGGGGAGCTGTTTTTT. The encoded protein is CASSFRGGNTGELFF.